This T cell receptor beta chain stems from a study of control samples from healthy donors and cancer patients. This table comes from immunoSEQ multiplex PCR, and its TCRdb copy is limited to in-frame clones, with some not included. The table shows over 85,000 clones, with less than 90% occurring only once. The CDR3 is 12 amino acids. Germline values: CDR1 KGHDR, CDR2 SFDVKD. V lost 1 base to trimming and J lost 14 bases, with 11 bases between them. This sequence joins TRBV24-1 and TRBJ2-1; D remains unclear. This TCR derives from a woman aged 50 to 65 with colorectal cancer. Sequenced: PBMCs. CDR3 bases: TGTGCCACCAGTGATTTTAGACCCCGAGAGTTCTTC. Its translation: CATSDFRPREFF.